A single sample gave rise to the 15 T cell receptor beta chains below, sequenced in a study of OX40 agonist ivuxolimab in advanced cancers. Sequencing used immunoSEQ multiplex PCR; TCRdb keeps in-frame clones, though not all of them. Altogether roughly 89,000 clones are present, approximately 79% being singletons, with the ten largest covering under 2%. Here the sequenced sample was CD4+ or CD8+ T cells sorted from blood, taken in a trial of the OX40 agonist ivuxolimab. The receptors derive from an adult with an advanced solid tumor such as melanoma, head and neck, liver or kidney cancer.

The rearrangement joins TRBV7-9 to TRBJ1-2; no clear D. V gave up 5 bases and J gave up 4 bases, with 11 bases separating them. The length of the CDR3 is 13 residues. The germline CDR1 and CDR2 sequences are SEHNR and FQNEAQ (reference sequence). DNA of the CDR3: TGTGCCAGCAGCGTCCCTGGCACCTATGGCTACACCTTC. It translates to CASSVPGTYGYTF.

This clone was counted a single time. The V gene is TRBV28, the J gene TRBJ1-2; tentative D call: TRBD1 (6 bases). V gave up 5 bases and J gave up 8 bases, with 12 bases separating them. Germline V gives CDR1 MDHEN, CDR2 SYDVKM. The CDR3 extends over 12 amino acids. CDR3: CASSTQGRGYTF. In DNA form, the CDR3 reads TGTGCCAGCAGTACACAGGGTCGGGGCTACACCTTC.

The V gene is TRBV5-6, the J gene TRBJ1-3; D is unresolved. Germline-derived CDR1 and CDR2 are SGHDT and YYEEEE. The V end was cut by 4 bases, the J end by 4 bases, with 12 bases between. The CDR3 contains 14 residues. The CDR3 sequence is CASSAPWTGNTIYF. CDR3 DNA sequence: TGTGCCAGCAGCGCACCCTGGACGGGAAACACCATATATTTT.

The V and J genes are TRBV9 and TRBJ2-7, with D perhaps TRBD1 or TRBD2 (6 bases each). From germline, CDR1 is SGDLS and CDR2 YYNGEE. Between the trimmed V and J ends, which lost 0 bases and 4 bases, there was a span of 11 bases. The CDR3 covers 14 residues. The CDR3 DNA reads TGTGCCAGCAGCGTAGTGGGGGGCGCTTACGAGCAGTACTTC. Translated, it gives CASSVVGGAYEQYF. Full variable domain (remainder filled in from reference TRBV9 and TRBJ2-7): DSGVTQTPKHLITATGQRVTLRCSPRSGDLSVYWYQQSLDQGLQFLIQYYNGEERAKGNILERFSAQQFPDLHSELNLSSLELGDSALYFCASSVVGGAYEQYFGPGTRLTVT.

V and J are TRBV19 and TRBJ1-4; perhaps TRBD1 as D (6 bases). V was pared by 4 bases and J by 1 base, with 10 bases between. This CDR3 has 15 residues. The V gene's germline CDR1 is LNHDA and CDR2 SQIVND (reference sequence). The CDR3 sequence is CASSKSDRTNEKLFF. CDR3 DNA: TGTGCCAGTAGTAAATCGGACAGAACTAATGAAAAACTGTTTTTT.

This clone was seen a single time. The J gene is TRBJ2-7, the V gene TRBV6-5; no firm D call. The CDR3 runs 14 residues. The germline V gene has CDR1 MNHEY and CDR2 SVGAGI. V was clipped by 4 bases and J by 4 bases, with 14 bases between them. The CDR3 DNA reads TGTGCCAGCAGTTTCGGACCGGCACTGTACGAGCAGTACTTC. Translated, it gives CASSFGPALYEQYF.

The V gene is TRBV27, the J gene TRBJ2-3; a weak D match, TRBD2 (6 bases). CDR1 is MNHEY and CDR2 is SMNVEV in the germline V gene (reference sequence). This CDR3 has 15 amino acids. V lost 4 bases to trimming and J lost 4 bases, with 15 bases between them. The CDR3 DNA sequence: TGTGCCAGCAGTTCTAATAGACGCGGGGCAGATACGCAGTATTTT. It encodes CASSSNRRGADTQYF.

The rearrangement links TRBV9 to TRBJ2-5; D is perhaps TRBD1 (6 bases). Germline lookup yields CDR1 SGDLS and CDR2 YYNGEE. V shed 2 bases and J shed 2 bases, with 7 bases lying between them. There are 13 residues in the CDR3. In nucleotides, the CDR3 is TGTGCCAGCAGCGTCGGGACACAAGAGACCCAGTACTTC. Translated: CASSVGTQETQYF.

In nucleotides, the CDR3 is TGCAGCGCCGAACGCAGGGATGGAGACACAGATACGCAGTATTTT. Translation: CSAERRDGDTDTQYF. The chain uses TRBV29-1 and TRBJ2-3; D is perhaps TRBD1 (5 bases). This CDR3 is built from 15 residues. The ends were cut back, 7 bases at V and 2 bases at J, with 19 bases in the middle. Per the germline V gene, CDR1 is SQVTM and CDR2 is ANQGSEA.

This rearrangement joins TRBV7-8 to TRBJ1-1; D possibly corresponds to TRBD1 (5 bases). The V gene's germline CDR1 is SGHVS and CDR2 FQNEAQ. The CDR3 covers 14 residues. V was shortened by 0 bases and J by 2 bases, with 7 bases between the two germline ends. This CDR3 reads CASSLAGGNTEAFF. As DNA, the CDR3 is TGTGCCAGCAGCTTAGCGGGGGGAAACACTGAAGCTTTCTTT.

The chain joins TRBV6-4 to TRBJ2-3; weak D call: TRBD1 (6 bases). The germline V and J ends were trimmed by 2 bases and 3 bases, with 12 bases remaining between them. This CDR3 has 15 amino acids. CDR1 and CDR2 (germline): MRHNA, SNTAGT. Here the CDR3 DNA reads TGTGCCAGCAGTGACGGGGGCGAGCGAACAGATACGCAGTATTTT. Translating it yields CASSDGGERTDTQYF.

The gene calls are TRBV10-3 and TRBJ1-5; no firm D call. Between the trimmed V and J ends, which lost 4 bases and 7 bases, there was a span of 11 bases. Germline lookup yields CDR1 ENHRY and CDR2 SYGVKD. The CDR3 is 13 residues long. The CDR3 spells CAISVEGGQPQHF. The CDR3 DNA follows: TGTGCCATCAGTGTCGAAGGAGGACAGCCCCAGCATTTT.

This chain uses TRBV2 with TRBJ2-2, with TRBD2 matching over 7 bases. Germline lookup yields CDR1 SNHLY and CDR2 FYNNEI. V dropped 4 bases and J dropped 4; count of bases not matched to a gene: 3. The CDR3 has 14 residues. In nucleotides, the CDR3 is TGTGCCAGCAGTGTAGGGGAGGGCACCGGGGAGCTGTTTTTT. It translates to CASSVGEGTGELFF.

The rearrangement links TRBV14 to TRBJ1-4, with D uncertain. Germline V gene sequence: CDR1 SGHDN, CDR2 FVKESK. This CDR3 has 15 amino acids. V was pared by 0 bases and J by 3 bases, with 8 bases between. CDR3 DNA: TGTGCCAGCAGCCAAGAAGTACTGTCTAATGAAAAACTGTTTTTT. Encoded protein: CASSQEVLSNEKLFF. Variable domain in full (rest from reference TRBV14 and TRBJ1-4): EAGVTQFPSHSVIEKGQTVTLRCDPISGHDNLYWYRRVMGKEIKFLLHFVKESKQDESGMPNNRFLAERTGGTYSTLKVQPAELEDSGVYFCASSQEVLSNEKLFFGSGTQLSVL.

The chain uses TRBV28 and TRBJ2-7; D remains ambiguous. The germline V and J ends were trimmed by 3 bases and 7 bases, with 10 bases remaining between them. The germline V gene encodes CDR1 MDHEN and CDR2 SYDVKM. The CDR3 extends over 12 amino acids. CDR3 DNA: TGTGCCAGCAGTTTGGTCTGGTATGAGCAGTACTTC. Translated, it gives CASSLVWYEQYF. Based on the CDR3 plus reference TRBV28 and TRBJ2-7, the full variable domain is DVKVTQSSRYLVKRTGEKVFLECVQDMDHENMFWYRQDPGLGLRLIYFSYDVKMKEKGDIPEGYSVSREKKERFSLILESASTNQTSMYLCASSLVWYEQYFGPGTRLTVT.